This section outlines one T cell receptor (beta chain) sequence together with its context. What antigen it recognizes has not been identified. Base qualities are not recorded, but no much larger clone differs from it by a single base. The donors were healthy, HIV-negative adults with no recently reported acute infections or vaccinations. All donors were Caucasian adults living in Nashville, Tennessee, USA. CD4+ T cells were enriched by magnetic negative selection; naive cells were then positively selected on CD45RA, and the negative fraction formed the memory subset. Blood was obtained by leukapheresis, after which PBMCs were separated by Ficoll-Histopaque density gradient centrifugation and cryopreserved in liquid nitrogen vapor phase. Analytical flow cytometry was used to check the purity and quantity of every magnetically sorted T cell population. From each sorted fraction, genomic DNA was isolated and quantified by UV absorbance on a Nanodrop 2000c.

TCR CDR3 regions were amplified from genomic DNA by multiplex PCR using the deep immunoSEQ assay. Extracted genomic DNA from each cell subset was spread evenly across all wells of several immunoSEQ 96-well plates, with each plate serving as a replicate. Each replicate PCR for sorted subsets received approximately 200 ng genomic DNA, equal to roughly 30,000 T cell genomes. The purified libraries were quantified using a Qubit 3.0 fluorometer, sized with a Bioanalyzer 2100, and then quantified again using the KAPA Library Quantification kit. A separate single-read 150-cycle Illumina NextSeq 550 flow cell was used to sequence each immunoSEQ 96-well plate. The paper's processing steps were these. Because the immunoSEQ output included only junctional sequences and no quality scores, the filtering could not be the same as the filtering used for full-length reads. Sequences were annotated with PyIR, a Python wrapper for IgBLAST v1.9, and V/J genes and CDR3 were assigned using IMGT germline references. Any read was removed if the V/J assignment was weak (E-value above 1e-6), the CDR3 was missing, or the read contained stop codons, out-of-frame junctions, or ambiguous translated residues. V3J clonotypes were defined as sequences sharing an identical inferred V gene, J gene, and CDR3 amino acid sequence. The percentage overlap between two repertoires was calculated by dividing the number of shared unique clonotypes by the size of the smaller repertoire. Three approaches were used to assess repertoire richness: RTK rarefaction, the Chao1 estimator, and Recon v2.1 estimates of unobserved clonotypes. For all TCRbeta clonotypes obtained by the gDNA method from several donors, generation probabilities were computed with OLGA. Sourced from immuneACCESS, this table was stored by TCRdb with only in-frame sequences that have V and J called. A share of the clones is absent; for the studies checked, an unresolved V gene accounts for under half, and the remainder has no known explanation. D and trimming come from the DNA, and the V and J calls and clone size come from that table. For this sample there are around 330,000 clones; around 67% appear just once. The top ten clones comprise approximately 10% of the sample.

This entry belongs to a study of shared clonotypes between healthy human individuals (dated by TCRdb to the early 2020s). At the level of the whole study: The cohort included three men and a couple of women between 18 and 49 years of age. For each donor, CD4 naive and CD4 memory were each given three plates, CD8 naive was given two plates, and CD8 memory was given one plate. Blood TCR repertoires of about 5 healthy adults were deeply sequenced to estimate repertoire size and the extent of clonotype sharing between individuals. Libraries were prepared and TCR repertoires were sequenced by different laboratories using diverse techniques, in order to increase sequencing depth and limit assay-specific biases. Between about 0.85 and 9.5 billion PBMCs per donor were obtained by leukapheresis.

CDR1 and CDR2 were assigned from the germline V gene as SGHRS and YFSETQ. There are 15 amino acids in the CDR3, from cysteine to phenylalanine inclusive. Left in the record is the CDR3 DNA by itself, 45 bases read in frame from the first base. V lost 2 bases and J lost 1 base; the stretch between them is 12 bases long. Summary of the overall study and its limitations: Naive subsets generally had larger estimated clonotype richness than memory subsets. Only blood was sampled, and tissue TCR repertoires likely differ from those in blood. Compared with non-shared clonotypes, clonotypes shared by all four sorted-subset donors had higher generation probabilities. Pairwise subsampling indicated that sequencing depth was expected to affect the degree of clonotype sharing among donors. When several donors were compared, the shared fraction of clonotypes was 5% to 6.5% for naive CD4, approximately 3.3% for naive CD8, roughly 2.5% for memory CD4, and approximately 0.4% for memory CD8. The small number of donors limited the genetic and exposure-history diversity represented. Rarefaction of sorted-subset datasets indicated incomplete sequencing despite the large sequencing depth.

This receptor was identified in a man in his thirties or forties in good health. What was sequenced was memory CD4+ T cells sorted from blood. The label giving this sample's cell subset or site can be read as: CD45RA-negative fraction. The rearrangement joined TRBV5-1 to TRBJ1-1; TRBD1 is a weak D gene call, 5 bases matching. This receptor carries the CDR3 CASSFKPGQNTEAFF. DNA sequence: TGCGCCAGCAGCTTCAAGCCAGGGCAGAACACTGAAGCTTTCTTT.